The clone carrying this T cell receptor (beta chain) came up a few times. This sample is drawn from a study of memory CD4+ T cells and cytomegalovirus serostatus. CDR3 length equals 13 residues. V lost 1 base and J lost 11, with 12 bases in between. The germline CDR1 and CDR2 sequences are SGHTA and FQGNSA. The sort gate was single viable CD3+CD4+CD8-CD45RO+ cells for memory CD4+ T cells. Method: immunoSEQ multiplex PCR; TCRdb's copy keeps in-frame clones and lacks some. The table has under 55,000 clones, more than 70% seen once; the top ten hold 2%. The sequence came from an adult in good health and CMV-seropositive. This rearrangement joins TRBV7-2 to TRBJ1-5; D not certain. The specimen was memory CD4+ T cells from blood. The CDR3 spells CASSLGLEATQHF. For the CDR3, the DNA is TGTGCCAGCAGCTTAGGGCTTGAGGCGACCCAGCATTTT. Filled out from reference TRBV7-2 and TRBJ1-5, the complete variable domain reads GAGVSQSPSNKVTEKGKDVELRCDPISGHTALYWYRQSLGQGLEFLIYFQGNSAPDKSGLPSDRFSAERTGGSVSTLTIQRTQQEDSAVYLCASSLGLEATQHFGDGTRLSIL.